This is a list of T cell receptor beta chains from one sample in a study of response to subunit inactivated influenza vaccine. TCRdb passed the RT-PCR reads through MiXCR, listing each CDR3 protein once. Seen here are 280,000 or so distinct CDR3 sequences, about a fifth observed once, and the top ten hold roughly a tenth. The sample in question was PBMCs from blood, obtained less than 22 months after vaccination. The receptor set was obtained from a man aged 45-69 years who received an inactivated influenza vaccine. Both conserved end residues are part of each CDR3. The order of the fields is J gene, D gene, V gene, clone size, CDR3 DNA, CDR3 protein. The D gene is left open where the match is weak. Size is stated for part of the rows, as once, few or many counts, or as a class when the clone is expanded.

>TRBJ1-2|TRBD1|TRBV18|few
TGTGCCAGCTCACCACCGGGACAGGGAAGCGGCTACACCTTC
CASSPPGQGSGYTF
>TRBJ1-3|TRBD1|TRBV2|few
TGTGCCAGCAGGGTTGACAGGGTTCCTGGAAACACCATATATTTT
CASRVDRVPGNTIYF
>TRBJ1-1|NA|TRBV6-5|NA
TGTGCCAGCAGTTATCGGGGTGGTTCTGCGCGGAACACTGAAGCTTTCTTT
CASSYRGGSARNTEAFF
>TRBJ2-5|NA|TRBV2|NA
TGTGCCAGCAGTGAATTCTGGCAAGAGACCCAGTACTTC
CASSEFWQETQYF
>TRBJ1-2|NA|TRBV3-1|few
TGTGCCAGCAGCCAAGCAAGAGGGGGAAGGGACGCATATGGCTACACCTTC
CASSQARGGRDAYGYTF
>TRBJ2-1|NA|TRBV18|NA
TGTGCCAGCTCACCACAGAGGGCCAATATTGAGCAGTTCTTC
CASSPQRANIEQFF
>TRBJ1-3|NA|TRBV12-3/TRBV12-4|NA
TGTGCCAGCAGTTTATCTCGGGGGGCAATGGGAAACACCATATATTTT
CASSLSRGAMGNTIYF
>TRBJ2-1|TRBD2|TRBV4-3|NA
TGCGCCAGCAGCCAAGATCCTGGCGGGAGTTACAATGAGCAGTTCTTC
CASSQDPGGSYNEQFF
>TRBJ2-7|NA|TRBV9|NA
TGTGCCAGCAGCGCGGACAGCACTCGCCCCGCCGAGCAGTACTTC
CASSADSTRPAEQYF
>TRBJ2-1|NA|TRBV29-1|NA
TGCAGCACTCTCCCCGTCCGAGGGGGTGAGCAGTTCTTC
CSTLPVRGGEQFF
>TRBJ2-5|TRBD2|TRBV10-3|NA
TGTGCCATCAGAGCCGGGACTAGCGAAGAGACCCAGTACTTC
CAIRAGTSEETQYF
>TRBJ1-3|NA|TRBV11-2|many
TGTGCCAGCAGCCCCCTAATCGGGACCCTTGGAAACACCATATATTTT
CASSPLIGTLGNTIYF
>TRBJ1-6|NA|TRBV5-6|few
TGTGCCAGCAGCTTGGGGCTGGACATAAATTCACCCCTCCACTTT
CASSLGLDINSPLHF
>TRBJ2-7|NA|TRBV13|NA
TGTGCCAGCAGCCCGACAGGACCTCCTTACGAGCAGTACTTC
CASSPTGPPYEQYF
>TRBJ2-7|TRBD2|TRBV4-3|NA
TGCGCCAGCAGCCAAGGTGTAGCGGGCAGCTCCTACGAGCAGTACTTC
CASSQGVAGSSYEQYF
>TRBJ2-1|NA|TRBV7-6|NA
TGTGCCAGCAGCTTAGACAGGGCTAATGAGCAGTTCTTC
CASSLDRANEQFF
>TRBJ2-5|NA|TRBV7-6|few
TGTGCCAGCAGCAAAGGCCTTGGGACTCAAGAGACCCAGTACTTC
CASSKGLGTQETQYF
>TRBJ2-7|TRBD2|TRBV6-2/TRBV6-3|NA
TGTGCCAGCGGGGACTACTCCTACGAGCAGTACTTC
CASGDYSYEQYF
>TRBJ2-7|TRBD2|TRBV29-1|few
TGCAGCGTCCCGGGACTAGCGGACGACCAGTACTTC
CSVPGLADDQYF
>TRBJ2-3|TRBD1|TRBV18|NA
TGTGCCAGCTCCCGACAGGGTCCAGATACGCAGTATTTT
CASSRQGPDTQYF
>TRBJ2-4|NA|TRBV11-2|NA
TGTGCCAGCAGCTTAGTCGCAGGGAACATTCAGTACTTC
CASSLVAGNIQYF
>TRBJ2-7|NA|TRBV20-1|NA
TGCAGTGCTAGATCTTCGACGAGGGAGACCTACGAGCAGTACTTC
CSARSSTRETYEQYF
>TRBJ1-5|NA|TRBV7-2|few
TGTGCCAGCAGCTTACAGGTCGGGTATCAGCCCCAGCATTTT
CASSLQVGYQPQHF
>TRBJ2-7|TRBD1|TRBV4-3|few
TGCGCCAGCAGCTCCCGGACAGGGGGCCGGTACGAGCAGTACTTC
CASSSRTGGRYEQYF
>TRBJ1-2|NA|TRBV30|few
TGTGCCTGGAGTGTATTGGGGACTTATGGCTACACCTTC
CAWSVLGTYGYTF
>TRBJ1-1|TRBD1|TRBV20-1|many
TGCAGTGCTAGGGGGGGACAGAGTAACACTGAAGCTTTCTTT
CSARGGQSNTEAFF
>TRBJ1-2|NA|TRBV6-5|many
TGTGCCAGCAGTTACTCCGGTAACTATGGCTACACCTTC
CASSYSGNYGYTF
>TRBJ2-3|NA|TRBV30|NA
TGTGCCTGGAGTGTACATGAGCGAGATACGCAGTATTTT
CAWSVHERDTQYF
>TRBJ1-4|NA|TRBV6-2/TRBV6-3|few
TGTGCCAGCAGTTATACCGGGCCGGGTAATGAAAAACTGTTTTTT
CASSYTGPGNEKLFF
>TRBJ2-1|NA|TRBV15|NA
TGTGCCACCAGCAGAGACAGGGCTTCCAATGAGCAGTTCTTC
CATSRDRASNEQFF
>TRBJ1-1|NA|TRBV4-2|NA
TGTGCCAGCAGCCAAGGGGCGAGGAACACTGAAGCTTTCTTT
CASSQGARNTEAFF
>TRBJ1-1|NA|TRBV3-1|few
TGTGCCAGCACAGGTGGGGTGAACACTGAAGCTTTCTTT
CASTGGVNTEAFF
>TRBJ1-2|TRBD1|TRBV19|NA
TGTGCCAGTACCTCACCGGGGACAGGGTATGGCTACACCTTC
CASTSPGTGYGYTF
>TRBJ2-7|NA|TRBV4-3|few
TGCGCCAGCAGCCAGGGTGACTCATACGAGCAGTACTTC
CASSQGDSYEQYF
>TRBJ1-5|TRBD1|TRBV12-3/TRBV12-4|many
TGTGCCAGCAGTTACGGACAGGGAGGCAATCAGCCCCAGCATTTT
CASSYGQGGNQPQHF
>TRBJ2-3|TRBD2|TRBV29-1|few
TGCAGCGTTCTGACAGCTGGACTAGCGGGAGGGCCTGTGTATACGCAGTATTTT
CSVLTAGLAGGPVYTQYF
>TRBJ1-3|NA|TRBV5-1|NA
TGCGCCAGCAGCTTGGTGCAGGGGACTGGAAACACCATATATTTT
CASSLVQGTGNTIYF
>TRBJ2-5|TRBD1|TRBV10-3|few
TGTGCCATCAGTGAGTCGGGACAGCTCCAAGAGACCCAGTACTTC
CAISESGQLQETQYF
>TRBJ1-4|TRBD1|TRBV12-3/TRBV12-4|NA
TGTGCCAGCCGGGACAGTTTTGAAAAACTGTTTTTT
CASRDSFEKLFF
>TRBJ2-7|TRBD1|TRBV4-1|few
TGCGCCAGCAGCCAACAAGCCGGGACAGGGGTTGGCGAGCAGTACTTC
CASSQQAGTGVGEQYF
>TRBJ1-5|NA|TRBV20-1|many
TGCAGTGCGGGCACCTATAGCAATCAGCCCCAGCATTTT
CSAGTYSNQPQHF
>TRBJ2-3|TRBD2|TRBV24-1|NA
TGTGCCACCAGTGCGGCGGGAGTGGCAGATACGCAGTATTTT
CATSAAGVADTQYF
>TRBJ2-3|NA|TRBV6-4|NA
TGTGCCAGCAGTGACGGGAGTACGACGGGAGATACGCAGTATTTT
CASSDGSTTGDTQYF
>TRBJ1-2|TRBD1|TRBV7-9|few
TGTGCCAGCAGCTGGGACAGGCTGGTTAGCTATGGCTACACCTTC
CASSWDRLVSYGYTF
>TRBJ1-2|NA|TRBV28|NA
TGTGCCAGCGGGCACGGTTTTGCCTATGGCTACACCTTC
CASGHGFAYGYTF
>TRBJ2-1|NA|TRBV4-3|few
TGCGCCAGCAGCCCGGGGACTGAGAACTACAATGAGCAGTTCTTC
CASSPGTENYNEQFF
>TRBJ1-2|NA|TRBV4-3|NA
TGCGCCAGCAGCCAAGCTACTCTGTCGGGGATTGGTGGCTACACCTTC
CASSQATLSGIGGYTF
>TRBJ1-3|NA|TRBV12-3/TRBV12-4|few
TGTGCCAGCAGTTTCCTGGATTCGGGAAACACCATATATTTT
CASSFLDSGNTIYF
>TRBJ1-1|NA|TRBV29-1|few
TGCAGCGTTGAAAAGGGCTCTGAAGCTTTCTTT
CSVEKGSEAFF
>TRBJ2-1|NA|TRBV7-2|NA
TGTGCCAGCAGCTTAGCTCTTCGTGAGCAGTTCTTC
CASSLALREQFF
>TRBJ1-2|NA|TRBV7-3|few
TGTGCCAGCAGCTTAACCTCGGATGGTGGCTACACCTTC
CASSLTSDGGYTF
>TRBJ2-2|NA|TRBV19|NA
TGTGCCACTAGGGCAGAGAACACCGGGGAGCTGTTTTTT
CATRAENTGELFF
>TRBJ2-1|TRBD1|TRBV7-8|once
TGTGCCAGCAGCACGACCACAGGGGTTAGCTCCTACAATCAGCAGTTCTTC
CASSTTTGVSSYNQQFF
>TRBJ2-5|TRBD2|TRBV6-2/TRBV6-3|NA
TGTGCCAGCAGAACGGGACTAGCGGGGGGCCGACTACAAGAGACCCAGTACTTC
CASRTGLAGGRLQETQYF
>TRBJ1-1|NA|TRBV7-6|few
TGTGCCAGCAGCTTAATGCAGGAGATGAACACTGAAGCTTTCTTT
CASSLMQEMNTEAFF